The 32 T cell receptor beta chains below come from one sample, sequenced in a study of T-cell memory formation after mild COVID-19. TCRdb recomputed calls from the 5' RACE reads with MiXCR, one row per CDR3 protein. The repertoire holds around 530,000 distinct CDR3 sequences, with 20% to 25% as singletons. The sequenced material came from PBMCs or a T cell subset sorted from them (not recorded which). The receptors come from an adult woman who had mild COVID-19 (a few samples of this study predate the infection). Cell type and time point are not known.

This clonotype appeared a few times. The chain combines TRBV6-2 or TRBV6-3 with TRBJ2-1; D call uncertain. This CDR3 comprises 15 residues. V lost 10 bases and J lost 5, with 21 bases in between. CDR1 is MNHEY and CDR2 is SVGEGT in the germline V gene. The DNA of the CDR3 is TGTGCCACCCGCCCGAAGGCACCCAGGAACAATGAGCAGTTCTTC. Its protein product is CATRPKAPRNNEQFF.

The CDR3: CAWTPLQETQYF. The CDR3 DNA reads TGTGCCTGGACTCCCTTACAAGAGACCCAGTACTTC. This chain joins TRBV30 and TRBJ2-5; D is uncertain. Germline assignment: CDR1 GTSNPN and CDR2 SVGIG (reference sequence). The V and J ends lost 4 bases and 2 bases respectively, with 8 bases between them. This CDR3 is built from 12 residues.

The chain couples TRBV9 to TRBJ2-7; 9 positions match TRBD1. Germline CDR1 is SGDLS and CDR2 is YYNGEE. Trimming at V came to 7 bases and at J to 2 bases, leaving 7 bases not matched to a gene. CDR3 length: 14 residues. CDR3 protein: CASGTGTGTYEQYF. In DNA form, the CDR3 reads TGTGCCAGCGGGACCGGGACAGGGACCTACGAGCAGTACTTC.

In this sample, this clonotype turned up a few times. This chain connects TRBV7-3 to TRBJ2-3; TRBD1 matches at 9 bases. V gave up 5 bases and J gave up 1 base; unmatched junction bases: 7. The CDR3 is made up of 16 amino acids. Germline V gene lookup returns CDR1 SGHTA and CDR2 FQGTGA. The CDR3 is CASSPQTGGGTDTQYF. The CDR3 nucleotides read TGTGCCAGCAGCCCGCAGACAGGGGGGGGCACAGATACGCAGTATTTT.

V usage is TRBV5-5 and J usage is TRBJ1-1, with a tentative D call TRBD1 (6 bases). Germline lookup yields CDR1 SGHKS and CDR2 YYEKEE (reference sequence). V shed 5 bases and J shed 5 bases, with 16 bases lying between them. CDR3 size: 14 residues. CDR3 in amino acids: CASRLDRLRTEAFF. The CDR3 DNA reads TGTGCCAGCAGGCTAGACAGGCTTAGGACTGAAGCTTTCTTT.

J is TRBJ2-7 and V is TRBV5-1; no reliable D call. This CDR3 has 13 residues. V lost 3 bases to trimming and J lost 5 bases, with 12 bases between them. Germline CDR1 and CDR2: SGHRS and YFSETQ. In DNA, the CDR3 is TGCGCCAGCAGCTCAATGTCGGGTCACGAGCAGTACTTC. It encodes CASSSMSGHEQYF.

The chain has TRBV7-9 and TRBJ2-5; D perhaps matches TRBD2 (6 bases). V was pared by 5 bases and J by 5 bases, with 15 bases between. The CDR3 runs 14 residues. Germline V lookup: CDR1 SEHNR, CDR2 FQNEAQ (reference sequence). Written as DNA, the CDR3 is TGTGCCAGCAGCCTTAGCGGTTTCCGGGAGACCCAGTACTTC. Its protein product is CASSLSGFRETQYF.

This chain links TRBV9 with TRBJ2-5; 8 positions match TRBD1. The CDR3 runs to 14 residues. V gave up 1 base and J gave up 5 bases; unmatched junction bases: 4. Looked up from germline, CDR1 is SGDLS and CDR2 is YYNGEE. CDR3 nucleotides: TGTGCCAGCAGCGTATTGGACAGGGATGAGACCCAGTACTTC. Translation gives CASSVLDRDETQYF.

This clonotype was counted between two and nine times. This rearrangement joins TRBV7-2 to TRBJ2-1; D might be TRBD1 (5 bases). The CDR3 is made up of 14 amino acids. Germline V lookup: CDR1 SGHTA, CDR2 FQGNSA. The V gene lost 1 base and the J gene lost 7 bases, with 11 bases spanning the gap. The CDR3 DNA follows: TGTGCCAGCAGCTTAGGGGGCCAGCTAAATGAGCAGTTCTTC. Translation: CASSLGGQLNEQFF.

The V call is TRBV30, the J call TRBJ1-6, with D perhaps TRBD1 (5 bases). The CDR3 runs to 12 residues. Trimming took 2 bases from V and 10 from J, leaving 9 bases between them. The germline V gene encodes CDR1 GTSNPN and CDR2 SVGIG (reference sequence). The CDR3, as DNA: TGTGCCTGGAGTCCGGGACGGTCACCCCTCCACTTT. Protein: CAWSPGRSPLHF.

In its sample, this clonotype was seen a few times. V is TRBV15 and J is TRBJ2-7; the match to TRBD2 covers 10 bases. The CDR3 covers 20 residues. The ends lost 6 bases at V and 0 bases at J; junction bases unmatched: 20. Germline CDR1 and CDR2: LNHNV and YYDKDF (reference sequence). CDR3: CATRAEEATSGWTSSYEQYF. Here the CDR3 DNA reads TGTGCCACCAGAGCAGAAGAGGCGACTAGCGGGTGGACCAGCTCCTACGAGCAGTACTTC.

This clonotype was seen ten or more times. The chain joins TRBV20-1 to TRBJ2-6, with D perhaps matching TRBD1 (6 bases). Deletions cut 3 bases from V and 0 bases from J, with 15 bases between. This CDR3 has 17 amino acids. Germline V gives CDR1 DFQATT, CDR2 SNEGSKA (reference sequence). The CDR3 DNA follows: TGCAGTGCTAGCCCGGGACACTCATCCTCTGGGGCCAACGTCCTGACTTTC. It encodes CSASPGHSSSGANVLTF.

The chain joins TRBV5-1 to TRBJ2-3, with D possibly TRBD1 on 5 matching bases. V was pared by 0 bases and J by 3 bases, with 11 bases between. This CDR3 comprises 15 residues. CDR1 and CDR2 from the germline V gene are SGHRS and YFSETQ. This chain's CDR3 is CASSLGPGRTDTQYF. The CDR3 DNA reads TGCGCCAGCAGCTTGGGACCAGGGCGAACAGATACGCAGTATTTT.

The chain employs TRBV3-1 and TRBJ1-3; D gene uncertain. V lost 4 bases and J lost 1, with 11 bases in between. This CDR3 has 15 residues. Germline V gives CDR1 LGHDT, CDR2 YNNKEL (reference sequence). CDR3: CASSLRGGSGNTIYF. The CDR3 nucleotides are TGTGCCAGCAGCCTACGTGGCGGATCTGGAAACACCATATATTTT.

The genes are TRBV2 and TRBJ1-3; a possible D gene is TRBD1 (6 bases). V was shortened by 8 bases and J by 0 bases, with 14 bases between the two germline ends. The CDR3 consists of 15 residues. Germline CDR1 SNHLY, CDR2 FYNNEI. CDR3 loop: CASRGAGVSGNTIYF. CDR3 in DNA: TGTGCCAGCCGGGGGGCAGGAGTCTCTGGAAACACCATATATTTT.

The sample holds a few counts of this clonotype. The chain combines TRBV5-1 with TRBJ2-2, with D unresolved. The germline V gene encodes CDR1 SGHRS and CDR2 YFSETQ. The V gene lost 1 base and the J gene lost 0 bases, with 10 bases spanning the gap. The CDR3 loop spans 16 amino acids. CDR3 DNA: TGCGCCAGCAGCTTGTTTGGCGGTGCGAACACCGGGGAGCTGTTTTTT. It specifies CASSLFGGANTGELFF.

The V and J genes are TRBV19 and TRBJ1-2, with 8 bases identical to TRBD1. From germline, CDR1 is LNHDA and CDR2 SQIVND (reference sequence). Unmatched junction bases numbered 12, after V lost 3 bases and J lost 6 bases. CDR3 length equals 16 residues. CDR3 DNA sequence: TGTGCCAGTAGTATCGCACCCGGACAGGGTCGGCATGGCTACACCTTC. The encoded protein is CASSIAPGQGRHGYTF.

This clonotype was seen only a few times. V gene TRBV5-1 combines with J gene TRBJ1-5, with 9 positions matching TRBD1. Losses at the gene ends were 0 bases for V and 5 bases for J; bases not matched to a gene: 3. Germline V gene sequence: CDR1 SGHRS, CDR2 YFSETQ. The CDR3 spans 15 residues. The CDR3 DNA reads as TGCGCCAGCAGCTTGGGAGACAGGGGGTATCAGCCCCAGCATTTT. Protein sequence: CASSLGDRGYQPQHF.

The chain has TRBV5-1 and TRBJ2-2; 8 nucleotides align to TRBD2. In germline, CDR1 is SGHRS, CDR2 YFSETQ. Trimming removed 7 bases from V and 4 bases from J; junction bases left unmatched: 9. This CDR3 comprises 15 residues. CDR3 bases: TGCGCCAGCCGGGCCAGCCTAGCGGGCACCGGGGAGCTGTTTTTT. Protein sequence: CASRASLAGTGELFF. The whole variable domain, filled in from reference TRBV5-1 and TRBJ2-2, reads KAGVTQTPRYLIKTRGQQVTLSCSPISGHRSVSWYQQTPGQGLQFLFEYFSETQRNKGNFPGRFSGRQFSNSRSEMNVSTLELGDSALYLCASRASLAGTGELFFGEGSRLTVL.

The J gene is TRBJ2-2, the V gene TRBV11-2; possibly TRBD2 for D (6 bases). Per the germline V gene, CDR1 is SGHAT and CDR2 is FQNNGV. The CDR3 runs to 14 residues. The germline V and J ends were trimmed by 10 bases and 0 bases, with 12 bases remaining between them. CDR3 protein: CAIRGLTNTGELFF. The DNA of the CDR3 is TGTGCCATTCGGGGACTGACGAACACCGGGGAGCTGTTTTTT.

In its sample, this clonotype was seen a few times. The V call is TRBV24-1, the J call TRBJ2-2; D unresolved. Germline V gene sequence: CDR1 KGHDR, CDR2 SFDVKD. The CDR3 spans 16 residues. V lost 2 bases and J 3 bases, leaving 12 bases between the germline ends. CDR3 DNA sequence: TGTGCCACCAGTGATTCCCGGCACACCTACACCGGGGAGCTGTTTTTT. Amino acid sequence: CATSDSRHTYTGELFF.

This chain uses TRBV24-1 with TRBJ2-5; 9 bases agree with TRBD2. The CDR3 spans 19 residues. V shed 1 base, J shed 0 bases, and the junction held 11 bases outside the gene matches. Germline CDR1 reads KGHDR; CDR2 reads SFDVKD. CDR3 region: CATSDFGTSGLSYQETQYF. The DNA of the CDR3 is TGTGCCACCAGTGATTTTGGCACTAGCGGGCTATCGTACCAAGAGACCCAGTACTTC.

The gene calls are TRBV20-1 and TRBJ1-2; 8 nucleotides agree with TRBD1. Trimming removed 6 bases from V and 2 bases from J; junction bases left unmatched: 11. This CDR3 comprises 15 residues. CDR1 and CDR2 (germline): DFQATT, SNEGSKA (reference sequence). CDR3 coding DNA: TGCAGTGCGCCGATTCGGCGGACAGGGAACTATGGCTACACCTTC. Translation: CSAPIRRTGNYGYTF.

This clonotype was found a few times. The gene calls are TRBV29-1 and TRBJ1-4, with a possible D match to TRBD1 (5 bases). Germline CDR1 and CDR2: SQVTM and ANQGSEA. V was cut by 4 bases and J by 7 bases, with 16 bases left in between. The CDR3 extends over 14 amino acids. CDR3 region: CSVVLAQGGEKLFF. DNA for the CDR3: TGCAGCGTTGTTTTGGCGCAGGGCGGTGAAAAACTGTTTTTT.

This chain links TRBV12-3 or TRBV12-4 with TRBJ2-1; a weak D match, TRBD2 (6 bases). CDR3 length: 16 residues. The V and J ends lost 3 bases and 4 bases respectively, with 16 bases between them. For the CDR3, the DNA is TGTGCCAGCAGTTTTCCCGGGACTCTATCTTACAATGAGCAGTTCTTC. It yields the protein CASSFPGTLSYNEQFF.

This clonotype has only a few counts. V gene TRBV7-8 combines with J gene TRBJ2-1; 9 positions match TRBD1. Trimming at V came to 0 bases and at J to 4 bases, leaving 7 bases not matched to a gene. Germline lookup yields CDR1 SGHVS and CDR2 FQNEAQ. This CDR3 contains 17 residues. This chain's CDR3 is CASSLASGTGQYNEQFF. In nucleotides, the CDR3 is TGTGCCAGCAGCTTAGCGTCCGGGACAGGGCAATACAATGAGCAGTTCTTC.

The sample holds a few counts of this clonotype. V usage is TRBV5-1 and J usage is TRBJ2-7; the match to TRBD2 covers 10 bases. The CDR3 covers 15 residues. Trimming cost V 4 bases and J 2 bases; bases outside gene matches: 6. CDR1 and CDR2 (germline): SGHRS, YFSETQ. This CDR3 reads CASSLTSGSPYEQYF. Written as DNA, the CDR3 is TGCGCCAGCAGCCTGACTAGCGGGTCACCCTACGAGCAGTACTTC.

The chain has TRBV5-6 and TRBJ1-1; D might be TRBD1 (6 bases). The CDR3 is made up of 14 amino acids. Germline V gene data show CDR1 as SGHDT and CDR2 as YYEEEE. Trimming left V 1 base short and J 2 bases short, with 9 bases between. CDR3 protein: CASSLPQGNTEAFF. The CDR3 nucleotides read TGTGCCAGCAGCTTGCCACAGGGTAACACTGAAGCTTTCTTT.

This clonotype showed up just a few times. The CDR3 protein is CASSQMTGYGYGYTF. As DNA, the CDR3 is TGCGCCAGCAGCCAAATGACAGGGTACGGCTATGGCTACACCTTC. The chain joins TRBV4-3 to TRBJ1-2, with TRBD1 matching over 7 bases. The CDR3 sequence is 15 residues long. Germline CDR1 is LGHNA and CDR2 is YSLEER. Trimming at V came to 2 bases and at J to 4 bases, leaving 7 bases not matched to a gene.

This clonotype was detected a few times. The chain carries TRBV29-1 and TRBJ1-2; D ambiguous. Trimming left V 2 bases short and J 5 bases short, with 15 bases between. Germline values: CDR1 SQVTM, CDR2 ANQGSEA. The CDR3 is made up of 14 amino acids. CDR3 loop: CSVETPLREYGYTF. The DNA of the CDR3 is TGCAGCGTTGAAACTCCCTTACGGGAATATGGCTACACCTTC.

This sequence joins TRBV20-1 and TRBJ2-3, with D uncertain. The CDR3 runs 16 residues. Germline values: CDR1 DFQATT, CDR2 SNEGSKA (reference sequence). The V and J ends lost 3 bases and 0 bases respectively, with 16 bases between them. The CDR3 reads CSASSGGFSSTDTQYF. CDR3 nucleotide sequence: TGCAGTGCTAGTTCGGGCGGCTTTTCTAGCACAGATACGCAGTATTTT.

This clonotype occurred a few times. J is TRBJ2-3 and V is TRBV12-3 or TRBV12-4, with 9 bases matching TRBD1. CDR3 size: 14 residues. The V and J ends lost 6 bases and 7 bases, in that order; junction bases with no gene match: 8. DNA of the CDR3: TGTGCCAGCAGCCCGACAGGGGGAATTAATACGCAGTATTTT. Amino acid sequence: CASSPTGGINTQYF.